The next 5 T cell receptor beta chains were all read from a single sample in a study of sequential checkpoint blockade in melanoma. Treatment defined: randomized to nivolumab then ipilimumab (arm A) or the reverse (arm B). Profiling relied on immunoSEQ multiplex PCR, and the TCRdb table lists in-frame clones only, not all of them. The table has 12,000 to 15,000 clones, about 73% seen once. Specimen: CD8+ T cells sorted from blood (inferred from file names), collected from a patient given nivolumab and ipilimumab in sequence. These TCRs come from a human donor with melanoma.

The V call is TRBV7-9, the J call TRBJ2-2; 10 bases line up with TRBD1. This CDR3 is 15 amino acids long. The V gene end was trimmed by 6 bases and the J gene end by 4 bases; junction bases not matched to a gene: 5. CDR1 and CDR2 (germline): SEHNR, FQNEAQ (reference sequence). The CDR3: CASSSGTGVTGELFF. In nucleotides, the CDR3 is TGTGCCAGCAGTTCCGGGACAGGGGTCACCGGGGAGCTGTTTTTT.

The chain uses TRBV9 and TRBJ2-5, with 11 bases lining up with TRBD2. Per germline, CDR1 SGDLS and CDR2 YYNGEE. This CDR3 contains 15 residues. Losses at the gene ends were 3 bases for V and 0 bases for J; bases not matched to a gene: 1. This CDR3 reads CASSASGGYQETQYF. In nucleotides, the CDR3 is TGTGCCAGCAGCGCTAGCGGGGGGTACCAAGAGACCCAGTACTTC.

CDR3 bases: TGTGCCAGCAGCTCCCTAGGGACAGATCAAGAGACCCAGTACTTC. Its protein product is CASSSLGTDQETQYF. The chain uses TRBV7-8 and TRBJ2-5; 7 nucleotides agree with TRBD1. Trimming cost V 4 bases and J 2 bases; bases outside gene matches: 7. The germline CDR1 and CDR2 sequences are SGHVS and FQNEAQ. The CDR3 spans 15 residues.

J is TRBJ2-7 and V is TRBV5-4, with D tentatively TRBD1 (6 bases). The V end lost 4 bases, the J end lost 0 bases, and 14 bases lay between the germline ends. This CDR3 region has 15 residues. Germline values: CDR1 SGHNT, CDR2 YYREEE (reference sequence). As DNA, the CDR3 is TGTGCCAGCAGCCCCCCGGGACAAGGCTCCTACGAGCAGTACTTC. This encodes CASSPPGQGSYEQYF.

The chain carries TRBV7-6 and TRBJ2-7; 8 bases match TRBD1. The trim removed 1 base at V and 2 bases at J, leaving 7 bases unmatched. Germline V gene lookup returns CDR1 SGHVS and CDR2 FNYEAQ. This CDR3 is 16 amino acids long. In nucleotides, the CDR3 is TGTGCCAGCAGCTTAGATGGTGGACAGGGTGCCTACGAGCAGTACTTC. It codes for CASSLDGGQGAYEQYF.